The 13 T cell receptor beta chains given below trace back to one sample, sequenced in a study of shared clonotypes between healthy human individuals. TCRdb keeps only in-frame clones here, not all; method: immunoSEQ multiplex PCR. The sample holds over 850,000 clones, 75% to 80% seen once. Sequencing used memory CD4+ T cells from PBMCs. Subset indicated: CD45RA-negative fraction. These receptors were collected from a man between 18 and 35 years old in good health. Some clones in this sample may be carry-over from other donors' samples.

V is TRBV7-9 and J is TRBJ1-4; tentative D call: TRBD1 (6 bases). The V end was cut by 2 bases, the J end by 8 bases, with 12 bases between. CDR3 length: 14 residues. Germline loops: CDR1 SEHNR, CDR2 FQNEAQ (reference sequence). The CDR3 sequence is CASSLTGPGEKLFF. The CDR3 coding sequence is TGTGCCAGCAGCTTAACAGGGCCTGGGGAAAAACTGTTTTTT.

The V call is TRBV4-1, the J call TRBJ2-5; D is perhaps TRBD1 (5 bases). V lost 4 bases to trimming and J lost 2 bases, with 11 bases between them. Per the germline V gene, CDR1 is MGHRA and CDR2 is YSYEKL. This CDR3 is 14 amino acids long. This chain's CDR3 is CASSPRTPQETQYF. CDR3 nucleotides: TGCGCCAGCAGCCCTCGGACACCTCAAGAGACCCAGTACTTC.

J is TRBJ2-7 and V is TRBV20-1; no reliable D call. CDR3 length equals 11 residues. The germline CDR1 and CDR2 sequences are DFQATT and SNEGSKA (reference sequence). V was pared by 5 bases and J by 7 bases, with 12 bases between. This chain's CDR3 is CSARAYPEQYF. CDR3 DNA sequence: TGCAGTGCTCGAGCGTATCCTGAGCAGTACTTC.

There are a few counts of this clone. The V gene is TRBV5-1, the J gene TRBJ1-2; TRBD1 matches at 7 bases. Germline V gene sequence: CDR1 SGHRS, CDR2 YFSETQ. CDR3 length equals 15 residues. V was pared by 0 bases and J by 4 bases, with 6 bases of the junction left unmatched. This chain's CDR3 is CASSLENRGTYGYTF. The CDR3 nucleotides read TGCGCCAGCAGCTTGGAGAACAGGGGCACCTATGGCTACACCTTC.

This chain joins TRBV10-3 and TRBJ1-5, with no clear D. V was clipped by 6 bases and J by 0 bases, with 12 bases between them. The CDR3 contains 15 residues. CDR1 and CDR2 from the germline V gene are ENHRY and SYGVKD. The CDR3 sequence: CAIRETEDSNQPQHF. The CDR3 DNA is TGTGCCATCAGGGAGACGGAGGATAGCAATCAGCCCCAGCATTTT.

This clone has only one observation. V usage is TRBV29-1 and J usage is TRBJ2-1; 14 positions match TRBD2. CDR1 and CDR2 (germline): SQVTM, ANQGSEA. V dropped 7 bases and J dropped 0; count of bases not matched to a gene: 8. CDR3 length: 17 amino acids. The chain's CDR3 is CSAPRTSGRSSYNEQFF. Here the CDR3 DNA reads TGCAGCGCCCCCAGGACTAGCGGGAGGTCCTCCTACAATGAGCAGTTCTTC.

DNA of the CDR3: TGTGCCAGCTCACCAGGAAGCGGGCAGGAAGAGACCCAGTACTTC. It translates to CASSPGSGQEETQYF. V usage is TRBV18 and J usage is TRBJ2-5; possible D gene TRBD2, 6 bases. The CDR3 extends over 15 amino acids. V shed 2 bases and J shed 3 bases, with 13 bases lying between them. In germline, CDR1 is KGHSH, CDR2 LQKENI.

As for this clone: The sample has other DNA sequences that encode this CDR3 too. The gene calls are TRBV11-2 and TRBJ1-2; D is unclear. Trimming pared 0 bases from V and 2 bases from J, leaving 4 bases between. CDR1 is SGHAT and CDR2 is FQNNGV in the germline V gene. The CDR3 extends over 13 amino acids. Written as DNA, the CDR3 is TGTGCCAGCAGCTTAGATTCGAACTATGGCTACACCTTC. Its protein product is CASSLDSNYGYTF.

V usage is TRBV6-6 and J usage is TRBJ1-2; 8 bases are shared with TRBD1. Per germline, CDR1 MNHNY and CDR2 SVGAGI (reference sequence). The V segment lost 6 bases and the J segment 2 bases; nucleotides outside the gene matches: 8. The CDR3 covers 15 residues. For the CDR3, the DNA is TGTGCCAGCAGGACCACCGGACAGGGAAACTATGGCTACACCTTC. Residues: CASRTTGQGNYGYTF.

Comments on this clone: Other DNA sequences in this sample translate to the same CDR3. The rearrangement links TRBV9 to TRBJ2-7, with 12 bases that match TRBD1. CDR1 is SGDLS and CDR2 is YYNGEE in the germline V gene. The CDR3 consists of 14 residues. The ends lost 4 bases at V and 4 bases at J; junction bases unmatched: 3. The CDR3 sequence is CASSQGQGAYEQYF. CDR3 nucleotides: TGTGCCAGCAGCCAGGGACAGGGGGCTTACGAGCAGTACTTC. The full variable domain, completed using reference TRBV9 and TRBJ2-7, is DSGVTQTPKHLITATGQRVTLRCSPRSGDLSVYWYQQSLDQGLQFLIQYYNGEERAKGNILERFSAQQFPDLHSELNLSSLELGDSALYFCASSQGQGAYEQYFGPGTRLTVT.

The chain uses TRBV7-2 and TRBJ1-2; 7 bases match TRBD1. The V gene's germline CDR1 is SGHTA and CDR2 FQGNSA. Trimming removed 1 base from V and 4 bases from J; junction bases left unmatched: 9. The CDR3 is 16 amino acids. As DNA, the CDR3 is TGTGCCAGCAGCTTAGGGGCAGGGGGTCTTTTCTATGGCTACACCTTC. It specifies CASSLGAGGLFYGYTF.

In nucleotides, the CDR3 is TGCGCCAGCAGCAATGCAGAGCCGGGGGCCAACGTCCTGACTTTC. Its protein product is CASSNAEPGANVLTF. V usage is TRBV5-1 and J usage is TRBJ2-6; D is unclear. Per germline, CDR1 SGHRS and CDR2 YFSETQ. The CDR3 covers 15 residues. The V end lost 4 bases, the J end lost 4 bases, and 12 bases lay between the germline ends.

This chain uses TRBV7-2 with TRBJ1-5; D may be TRBD1 (5 bases). This CDR3 has 14 residues. Germline V gene lookup returns CDR1 SGHTA and CDR2 FQGNSA. V was pared by 4 bases and J by 5 bases, with 12 bases between. CDR3 residues: CASSSPGSDQPQHF. DNA of the CDR3: TGTGCCAGCAGCTCACCAGGGAGTGATCAGCCCCAGCATTTT. Full variable domain (outside the CDR3, taken from reference TRBV7-2 and TRBJ1-5): GAGVSQSPSNKVTEKGKDVELRCDPISGHTALYWYRQSLGQGLEFLIYFQGNSAPDKSGLPSDRFSAERTGGSVSTLTIQRTQQEDSAVYLCASSSPGSDQPQHFGDGTRLSIL.